This T cell receptor beta chain was profiled in a study of identifying expanded T cells in peripheral blood. Study results and caveats: Clone count variance between approximately two-week samples rose with total template count.

CDR1 and CDR2 from the germline V gene are SGHAT and FQNNGV. The CDR3 is made up of 15 amino acids. The trim removed 1 base at V and 9 bases at J, leaving 8 bases unmatched. Sequencing was performed with immunoSEQ multiplex PCR; in TCRdb, only in-frame clones are kept and a portion is missing. The table includes tens of thousands of clones, over 80% detected once. Concerning this clone itself: Its antigen is undetermined.

J is TRBJ2-7 and V is TRBV11-2; 11 nucleotides line up with TRBD2. The TCR comes from a person between 18 and 70 years old in good health. Sequenced material: blood. The CDR3 loop reads CASSLGTSGSIGQYF. DNA of the CDR3: TGTGCCAGCAGCTTAGGTACTAGCGGGAGTATCGGGCAGTACTTC. The full variable domain, rest sourced from reference TRBV11-2 and TRBJ2-7, is EAGVAQSPRYKIIEKRQSVAFWCNPISGHATLYWYQQILGQGPKLLIQFQNNGVVDDSQLPKDRFSAERLKGVDSTLKIQPAKLEDSAVYLCASSLGTSGSIGQYFGPGTRLTVT.